The 13 T cell receptor beta chains in this list originate from one sample, sequenced in a study of post-analysis software for immune sequencing data. Study-level points and caveats: Patients had higher frequencies than controls of about 5 TRBV segments, including TRBV5-6, TRBV5-1 and TRBV20-1.

Unique molecular identifiers were carried by the TCR beta cDNA libraries. Via MiXCR, TCRdb re-called the PCR reads, giving one row per CDR3 protein. The sample lists fewer than 850,000 distinct CDR3 sequences, roughly 30% occurring once. Antigens for these TCRs are unknown. Sequencing was done on a sample of blood. These TCRs come from a girl aged 5 to 17 with multiple sclerosis.

The rearrangement joins TRBV7-9 to TRBJ1-5; 8 bases are a match to TRBD1. Germline assignment: CDR1 SEHNR and CDR2 FQNEAQ (reference sequence). The CDR3 length is 16 residues. The junction had 7 bases not matched to a gene; V was cut back by 2 bases and J by 4 bases. CDR3 in amino acids: CASSLQRQGINQPQHF. The CDR3 nucleotides are TGTGCCAGCAGCTTACAGCGACAGGGGATTAATCAGCCCCAGCATTTT.

In the case of this clonotype: The germline gene is not matched at one end of the junction; a read error may be the cause. The chain is built from TRBV6-5 and TRBJ2-6; the D gene could be TRBD1 or TRBD2 (5 bases each). The CDR3 covers 15 residues. Germline values: CDR1 MNHEY, CDR2 SVGAGI. CDR3 amino acids: CASSRTPPGANVRTF. DNA for the CDR3: TGTGCCAGCAGTCGGACACCGCCCGGGGCCAACGTCCGGACTTTC.

This chain uses TRBV20-1 with TRBJ1-2; weak D call: TRBD1 (5 bases). Trimming took off 5 bases at V and 2 bases at J, with 15 bases between the two ends. The CDR3 has 14 amino acids. Germline loops: CDR1 DFQATT, CDR2 SNEGSKA (reference sequence). The CDR3 sequence: CSAFVSGRNYGYTF. The CDR3 region has the DNA TGCAGTGCTTTCGTATCGGGACGGAACTATGGCTACACCTTC.

This clonotype was counted ten times or more. The J gene is TRBJ2-3, the V gene TRBV7-2, with unresolved D. In germline, CDR1 is SGHTA, CDR2 FQGNSA. CDR3 length: 15 amino acids. Trimming took off 0 bases at V and 2 bases at J, with 9 bases between the two ends. The CDR3 loop reads CASSLAHRFTDTQYF. The CDR3 bases are TGTGCCAGCAGCTTAGCGCACAGATTCACAGATACGCAGTATTTT.

The CDR3, as DNA: TGTGCCAGCAGTTACTCCGGGGGAAGGGGAACCGGGGAGCTGTTTTTT. It encodes CASSYSGGRGTGELFF. The chain recombines TRBV6-6 with TRBJ2-2; tentatively, D is TRBD2 (6 bases). The CDR3 has 16 amino acids. V was clipped by 0 bases and J by 5 bases, with 13 bases between them. The germline gives CDR1 MNHNY, CDR2 SVGAGI (reference sequence).

This clonotype was found a few times. V gene TRBV28 combines with J gene TRBJ2-1, with TRBD2 identical over 8 bases. This CDR3 region has 14 residues. The germline V gene has CDR1 MDHEN and CDR2 SYDVKM. With 1 base clipped from V and 9 bases from J, the junction kept 5 bases outside the gene matches. The CDR3 is CASSLSGRGGEQFF. Here the CDR3 DNA reads TGTGCCAGCAGTTTATCCGGGAGGGGGGGTGAGCAGTTCTTC.

This sequence joins TRBV9 and TRBJ2-5, with a tentative D call TRBD1 (5 bases). In germline, CDR1 is SGDLS, CDR2 YYNGEE. The V end lost 0 bases, the J end lost 11 bases, and 17 bases lay between the germline ends. The CDR3 is 14 residues long. The DNA of the CDR3 is TGTGCCAGCAGCGTAGTGCCGACCCAGGGTGAGCAGTACTTC. Encoded protein: CASSVVPTQGEQYF. Complete variable domain (other parts from reference TRBV9 and TRBJ2-5): DSGVTQTPKHLITATGQRVTLRCSPRSGDLSVYWYQQSLDQGLQFLIQYYNGEERAKGNILERFSAQQFPDLHSELNLSSLELGDSALYFCASSVVPTQGEQYFGPGTRLLVL.

CDR3 amino acids: CASSRTRLAGPETQYF. DNA for the CDR3: TGTGCCAGCAGCCGGACCCGACTAGCGGGGCCGGAGACCCAGTACTTC. V usage is TRBV3-1 and J usage is TRBJ2-5; 11 positions match TRBD2. The CDR3 runs 16 residues. From germline, CDR1 is LGHDT and CDR2 YNNKEL (reference sequence). Germline trimming cut 4 bases from V and 5 bases from J; bases unmatched to any gene: 9.

This clonotype was counted at least ten times. The chain carries TRBV6-6 and TRBJ1-1; D remains unclear. V was shortened by 2 bases and J by 1 base, with 5 bases between the two germline ends. This CDR3 has 13 residues. Germline lookup yields CDR1 MNHNY and CDR2 SVGAGI (reference sequence). CDR3 sequence reads: CASSYLGNTEAFF. The DNA for the CDR3 is TGTGCCAGCAGTTACCTTGGGAACACTGAAGCTTTCTTT.

This clonotype was detected only a few times. Here the CDR3 DNA reads TGCAGTGCTAGGGGTTTCTCCTTAGGGGCTAGCGCTCTAGGGGGGGACGAGCAGTACTTC. This gives the protein CSARGFSLGASALGGDEQYF. J is TRBJ2-7 and V is TRBV20-1; D perhaps matches TRBD2 (7 bases). Germline V CDR1 and CDR2: DFQATT, SNEGSKA (reference sequence). V lost 3 bases, J lost 5 bases, and 35 bases lay in between. CDR3 length: 20 residues.

This chain links TRBV20-1 with TRBJ2-2; perhaps TRBD1 as D (6 bases). CDR1 and CDR2 (germline): DFQATT, SNEGSKA (reference sequence). V was clipped by 3 bases and J by 5 bases, with 16 bases between them. This CDR3 region has 15 residues. The CDR3 region has the DNA TGCAGTGCTAGCTCACGGGCAGGGGCGACCGGGGAGCTGTTTTTT. It encodes CSASSRAGATGELFF.

This clonotype was seen only a few times. The genes are TRBV28 and TRBJ1-2; D possibly corresponds to TRBD1 (6 bases). The CDR3 consists of 15 residues. Trimming pared 4 bases from V and 4 bases from J, leaving 16 bases between. Looked up from germline, CDR1 is MDHEN and CDR2 is SYDVKM. CDR3 protein: CASSSAGRQVYGYTF. For the CDR3, the DNA is TGTGCCAGCAGTTCCGCGGGGAGACAGGTCTATGGCTACACCTTC.

The chain combines TRBV24-1 with TRBJ2-3; 13 bases are a match to TRBD2. Germline CDR1 reads KGHDR; CDR2 reads SFDVKD. The trim removed 1 base at V and 6 bases at J, leaving 6 bases unmatched. The CDR3 is 17 residues long. The CDR3 sequence is CATSDFGLAGVPDTQYF. CDR3 sequence (DNA): TGTGCCACCAGTGATTTCGGACTAGCGGGAGTGCCTGATACGCAGTATTTT.